The 10 T cell receptor beta chains given below trace back to one sample, sequenced in a study of human T cells and chemical hapten exposure. The time point was: pre-sensitization, week 0. Treatment noted: therapeutic diphenylcyclopropenone sensitization with weekly scalp DPC. TCRdb re-analysed the RACE reads in MiXCR, keeping a single row per CDR3 protein. The table lists about 64,000 distinct CDR3 sequences, about 11% of them singletons. This specimen consisted of whole blood, obtained in connection with sensitization to the hapten diphenylcyclopropenone (DPC). The receptor source for this set is a woman aged 40 to 50 with alopecia areata. Some clones in this sample may be carry-over from other donors' samples.

This chain connects TRBV19 to TRBJ2-3; the D gene is possibly TRBD2 (5 bases). The V gene's germline CDR1 is LNHDA and CDR2 SQIVND (reference sequence). This CDR3 has 13 residues. Trimming shortened V by 5 bases and J by 6 bases, and 12 bases separated the two germline ends. CDR3 in DNA: TGTGCCAGTAGTTCGCCACCGGGGGATACGCAGTATTTT. Amino acid sequence: CASSSPPGDTQYF.

This clonotype occurred many times. This chain uses TRBV20-1 with TRBJ1-2, with 11 bases matching TRBD1. Germline V gene sequence: CDR1 DFQATT, CDR2 SNEGSKA (reference sequence). Trimming took 5 bases from V and 1 from J; bases not matched to a gene: 9. The CDR3 contains 16 residues. Here the CDR3 DNA reads TGCAGTGCTCTCGGCAGGGGACAGGGGGTTAACTATGGCTACACCTTC. It specifies CSALGRGQGVNYGYTF.

This clonotype was counted a few times. The rearrangement joins TRBV3-1 to TRBJ1-1; unclear D gene. The germline V and J ends were trimmed by 1 base and 6 bases, with 12 bases remaining between them. This CDR3 spans 14 amino acids. CDR1 is LGHDT and CDR2 is YNNKEL in the germline V gene (reference sequence). The CDR3 region has the DNA TGTGCCAGCAGCCAAGTACCGGGAATCTCTGAAGCTTTCTTT. This encodes CASSQVPGISEAFF.

This clonotype was found many times. This chain joins TRBV21-1 and TRBJ1-6. TRBV21-1 has pseudogene status. The CDR3 runs 16 residues. The CDR3 DNA reads as TGTGCCAGCAGGGACCCTCTCCAGCCTTATAATTCACCCCTCCACTTT. Translated: CASRDPLQPYNSPLHF.

This clonotype came up a few times. The chain links TRBV12-3 or TRBV12-4 to TRBJ2-1; TRBD1 matches at 7 bases. V lost 1 base to trimming and J lost 1 base; unmatched junction nucleotides: 4. The CDR3 runs to 16 residues. This chain's CDR3 is CASSLGSGGSYNEQFF. The CDR3 DNA sequence: TGTGCCAGCAGTTTAGGGTCAGGGGGATCCTACAATGAGCAGTTCTTC.

The rearrangement joins TRBV9 to TRBJ1-1, with D tentatively TRBD1 (5 bases). Germline V lookup: CDR1 SGDLS, CDR2 YYNGEE. The CDR3 is 13 residues long. Trimming removed 2 bases from V and 6 bases from J, with 11 bases in between. CDR3: CASSVGSGAEAFF. CDR3 bases: TGTGCCAGCAGCGTGGGCTCGGGGGCTGAAGCTTTCTTT.

In its sample, this clonotype was seen a few times. V usage is TRBV7-2 and J usage is TRBJ1-2; no definite D call. The V end was cut by 5 bases, the J end by 5 bases, with 15 bases between. Germline V gives CDR1 SGHTA, CDR2 FQGNSA. The length of the CDR3 is 14 residues. CDR3 amino acids: CASSPDGWLYGYTF. Here the CDR3 DNA reads TGTGCCAGCAGCCCCGACGGTTGGCTATATGGCTACACCTTC.

This clonotype occurred a few times. The CDR3 loop reads CASKCSLSWDCKFF. CDR3 DNA: TGTGCCAGCAAATGTTCTCTATCCTGGGACTGTAAGTTCTTC. The V call is TRBV6-5, the J call TRBJ2-1; D may be TRBD2 (6 bases). The germline V gene has CDR1 MNHEY and CDR2 SVGAGI. The V end was cut by 7 bases, the J end by 14 bases, with 24 bases between. There are 14 residues in the CDR3.

The J gene is TRBJ2-3, the V gene TRBV4-3, with a tentative D call TRBD2 (5 bases). Trimming removed 1 base from V and 6 bases from J, with 8 bases in between. Germline assignment: CDR1 LGHNA and CDR2 YSLEER. This CDR3 has 13 residues. The CDR3 protein is CASSQGGGDTQYF. The DNA for the CDR3 is TGCGCCAGCAGCCAAGGTGGCGGGGATACGCAGTATTTT.

This clonotype occurred many times. The CDR3 is CASSLTSGRANEQFF. For the CDR3, the DNA is TGTGCCAGCAGTCTCACTAGCGGGAGGGCCAATGAGCAGTTCTTC. The rearrangement links TRBV6-5 to TRBJ2-1, with 13 bases matching TRBD2. The CDR3 consists of 15 residues. Germline loops: CDR1 MNHEY, CDR2 SVGAGI. Trimming cost V 5 bases and J 6 bases; bases outside gene matches: 4.